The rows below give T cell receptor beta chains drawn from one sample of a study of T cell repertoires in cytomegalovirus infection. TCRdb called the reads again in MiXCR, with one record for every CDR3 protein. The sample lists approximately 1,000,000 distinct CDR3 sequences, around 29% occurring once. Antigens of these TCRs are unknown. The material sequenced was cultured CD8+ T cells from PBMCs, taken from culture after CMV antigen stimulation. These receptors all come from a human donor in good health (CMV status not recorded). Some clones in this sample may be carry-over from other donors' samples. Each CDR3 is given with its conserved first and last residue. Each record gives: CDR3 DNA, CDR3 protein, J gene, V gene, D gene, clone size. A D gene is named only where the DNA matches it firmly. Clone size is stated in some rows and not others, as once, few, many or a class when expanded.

TGCAGCGTTCCGAAGGTGGGACTAGCGGGGGCTGGAGGTGAGCAGTTCTTC CSVPKVGLAGAGGEQFF TRBJ2-1 TRBV29-1 TRBD2 .
TGTGCCAGCGAACTCCGAGGGACCGGGGAGCTGTTTTTT CASELRGTGELFF TRBJ2-2 TRBV6-6 . .
TGTGCCAGCAGTTTATCGAACACAGGGGTACCGATTGGGGAAAAACTGTTTTTT CASSLSNTGVPIGEKLFF TRBJ1-4 TRBV27 TRBD1 few
TGTGCCAGCAAGAACAGGGGGTACGGTGAGCAGTTCTTC CASKNRGYGEQFF TRBJ2-1 TRBV2 TRBD1 .
TGTGCCAGCAGCTTAGGGTTAGGGGAGCCGACCGGGGAGCTGTTTTTT CASSLGLGEPTGELFF TRBJ2-2 TRBV13 . .
TGTGCCAGCAGTTACTCCAAAGAGGGGACAGGGGATCAGCCCCAGCATTTT CASSYSKEGTGDQPQHF TRBJ1-5 TRBV6-5 TRBD1 few
TGTGCCAGTAGTATAGTGGCAGGGGCTGGTTATAGCAATCAGCCCCAGCATTTT CASSIVAGAGYSNQPQHF TRBJ1-5 TRBV19 . few
TGTGCCAGCAGCCCGAAAGGACAAGGCGGGGAGCTGTTTTTT CASSPKGQGGELFF TRBJ2-2 TRBV9 . .
TGTGCCAGCAGTTACTCGGGTCTGAGCACAGATACGCAGTATTTT CASSYSGLSTDTQYF TRBJ2-3 TRBV6-6 . .
TGTGCCAGCAGCTTAGGGGGTGGGGGCCCTGAAGCTTTCTTT CASSLGGGGPEAFF TRBJ1-1 TRBV7-2 . many
TGTGCCAGCAGTTTTCAGGGGGAAACCGGGGAGCTGTTTTTT CASSFQGETGELFF TRBJ2-2 TRBV27 TRBD1 .
TGTGCCAGCAGGCCCGGGGACCGCACAGATACGCAGTATTTT CASRPGDRTDTQYF TRBJ2-3 TRBV7-9 . many
TGTGCCAGTAGTATCGGACTGCTCAATCAGCCCCAGCATTTT CASSIGLLNQPQHF TRBJ1-5 TRBV19 . .
TGTGCCAGCAGTTACTCGGCAGGGGGCCGGGTCGTCTTTGAAGCTTTCTTT CASSYSAGGRVVFEAFF TRBJ1-1 TRBV6-5 TRBD1 few
TGCGCCAGCAGAACCCTCGATTCGGGGGGCGAGACCCAGTACTTC CASRTLDSGGETQYF TRBJ2-5 TRBV10-2 . .
TGTGCCAGCCGAAGTTACACTGAAGCTTTCTTT CASRSYTEAFF TRBJ1-1 TRBV27 . many
TGTGCCAGTAGTATATGGGGGCTCGGCGAGCAGTACTTC CASSIWGLGEQYF TRBJ2-7 TRBV19 . .
TGTGCCAGCAGCCATGGGACTTCCTCCTACAATGAGCAGTTCTTC CASSHGTSSYNEQFF TRBJ2-1 TRBV4-2 . .
TGCGCCAGCAGCCATGGGGCGGACATAAGTGAAGCTTCCTTT CASSHGADISEASF TRBJ1-1 TRBV4-1 . .
TGTGCCAGCAGCCGATCGGCCCACAAAGAGACCCAGTACTTC CASSRSAHKETQYF TRBJ2-5 TRBV6-6 . few
TGTGCCAGCAGCCAACTCATTGGGGACAGGGGTTACGAGCAGTACTTC CASSQLIGDRGYEQYF TRBJ2-7 TRBV4-2 TRBD1 .
TGTGCCAGCAAACCCCAACAGGTTCTAGATACGCAGTATTTT CASKPQQVLDTQYF TRBJ2-3 TRBV6-1 . once
TGCGCCAGCAGCTTTCAGGGGTCTGGATTGAGTGAGCAGTTCTTC CASSFQGSGLSEQFF TRBJ2-1 TRBV5-1 . .
TGTGCCAGCAGCCCGGACAGGGTTTATAACACTGAAGCTTTCTTT CASSPDRVYNTEAFF TRBJ1-1 TRBV6-1 TRBD1 .
TGCGCCAGCAGCCCTTCGACCCCTGCAACTAATGAAAAACTGTTTTTT CASSPSTPATNEKLFF TRBJ1-4 TRBV5-1 . .
TGTGCCAGCAGTTCTACCCCACACAATGAGCAGTTCTTC CASSSTPHNEQFF TRBJ2-1 TRBV6-1 . .
TGTGCCACCAGTGGTGTGGATGATAATGAAAAACTGTTTTTT CATSGVDDNEKLFF TRBJ1-4 TRBV24-1 . few
TGTGCCAGCAGGCCAGACCAGGGTTTTACAGATACGCAGTATTTT CASRPDQGFTDTQYF TRBJ2-3 TRBV6-2/TRBV6-3 . few
TGTGCCAGCAGTTCCGGGCGAATTGAGACCCAGTACTTC CASSSGRIETQYF TRBJ2-5 TRBV12-3/TRBV12-4 . many
TGTGCCAGTAGTATTGTGAGGGAAAATCAGCCCCAGCATTTT CASSIVRENQPQHF TRBJ1-5 TRBV19 . .
TGTGCCAGCCCCCTCTCCCCCTCCGGGACAGGGCGAGAGACCCAGTACTTC CASPLSPSGTGRETQYF TRBJ2-5 TRBV6-1 TRBD1 few
TGTGCCAGCAGTTTAGGAGGACAGCTTTCTGGAAACACCATATATTTT CASSLGGQLSGNTIYF TRBJ1-3 TRBV12-3/TRBV12-4 . .
TGTGCCAGCAGCGCGGGAGATACGCAGTATTTT CASSAGDTQYF TRBJ2-3 TRBV7-6 . few
TGTGCCAGCAGCAAAGGGGGGGGTTCTAACTCCTATAATTCACCCCTCTACTTT CASSKGGGSNSYNSPLYF TRBJ1-6 TRBV6-8 . .
TGCGCCAGCAGCCAAGGAAGGGGGCCTCAGCCCCAGCATTTT CASSQGRGPQPQHF TRBJ1-5 TRBV4-1 TRBD1 .
TGTGCCAGCAGTGAAAGGGGGACCTACGAGCAGTACTTC CASSERGTYEQYF TRBJ2-7 TRBV2 . few
TGTGCCAGCAGTTTGGGCATCTATGGCTACACCTTC CASSLGIYGYTF TRBJ1-2 TRBV12-3/TRBV12-4 . many
TGTGCCAGCAGCTTAGTTATACAACAGGGAAACACCGGGGAGCTGTTTTTT CASSLVIQQGNTGELFF TRBJ2-2 TRBV7-3 . .
TGTGCCAGCAGCCACCGAGCGGGGGAGCGCACAGATACGCAGTATTTT CASSHRAGERTDTQYF TRBJ2-3 TRBV5-5 TRBD2 .
TGTGCCAGTAGTTCTCGTAGCGGGTCGAGCTCCTACAATGAGCAGTTCTTC CASSSRSGSSSYNEQFF TRBJ2-1 TRBV19 TRBD2 .
TGTGCCAGAGGGGGGGCTGAGGATTTAACCGGGGAGCTGTTTTTT CARGGAEDLTGELFF TRBJ2-2 TRBV19 . .
TGTGCCAGCAGCGCCTATGGGACAGGGGGCACAGATACGCAGTATTTT CASSAYGTGGTDTQYF TRBJ2-3 TRBV9 TRBD1 .